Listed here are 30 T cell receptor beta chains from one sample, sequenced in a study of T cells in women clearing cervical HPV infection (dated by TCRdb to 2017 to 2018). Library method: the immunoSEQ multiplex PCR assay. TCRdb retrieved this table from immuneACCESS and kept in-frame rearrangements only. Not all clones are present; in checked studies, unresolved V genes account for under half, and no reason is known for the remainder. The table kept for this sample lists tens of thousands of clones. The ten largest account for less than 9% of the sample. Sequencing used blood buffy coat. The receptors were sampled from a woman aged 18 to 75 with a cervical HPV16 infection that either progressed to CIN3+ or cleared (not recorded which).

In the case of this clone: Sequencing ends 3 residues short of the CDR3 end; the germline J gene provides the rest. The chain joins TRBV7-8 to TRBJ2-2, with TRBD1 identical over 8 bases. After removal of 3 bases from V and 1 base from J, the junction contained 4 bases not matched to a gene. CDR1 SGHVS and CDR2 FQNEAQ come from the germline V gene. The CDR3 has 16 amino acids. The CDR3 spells CASSLVGQGNTGELFF. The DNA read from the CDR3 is TGTGCCAGCAGCTTGGTCGGACAGGGGAACACCGGGGAG.

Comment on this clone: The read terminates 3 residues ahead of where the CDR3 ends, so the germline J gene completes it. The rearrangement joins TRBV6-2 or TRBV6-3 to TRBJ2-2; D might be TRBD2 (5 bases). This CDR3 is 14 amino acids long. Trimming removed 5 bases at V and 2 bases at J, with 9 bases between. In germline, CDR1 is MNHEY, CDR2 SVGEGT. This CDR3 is CASSTRGNTGELFF. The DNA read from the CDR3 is TGTGCCAGCAGTACTCGGGGAAACACCGGGGAG.

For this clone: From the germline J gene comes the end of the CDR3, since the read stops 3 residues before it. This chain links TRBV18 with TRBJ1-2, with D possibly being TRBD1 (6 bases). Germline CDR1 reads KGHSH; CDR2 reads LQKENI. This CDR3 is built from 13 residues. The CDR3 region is CASSLDRRGDYTF. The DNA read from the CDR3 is TGTGCCAGCTCACTTGACAGGAGGGGTGAC.

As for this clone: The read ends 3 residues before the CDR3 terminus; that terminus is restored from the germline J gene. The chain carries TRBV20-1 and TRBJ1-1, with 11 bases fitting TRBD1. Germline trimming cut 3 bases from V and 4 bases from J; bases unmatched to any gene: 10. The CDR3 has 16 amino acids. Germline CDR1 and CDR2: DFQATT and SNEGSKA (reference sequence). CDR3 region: CSASPGDRGFGTEAFF. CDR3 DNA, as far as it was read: TGCAGTGCTAGTCCCGGGGACAGGGGGTTTGGCACTGAA.

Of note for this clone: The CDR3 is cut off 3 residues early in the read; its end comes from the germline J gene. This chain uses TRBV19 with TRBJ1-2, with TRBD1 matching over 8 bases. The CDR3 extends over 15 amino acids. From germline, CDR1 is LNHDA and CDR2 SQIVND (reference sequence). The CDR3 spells CASSRSLGQGLSYTF. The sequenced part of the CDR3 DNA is TGTGCCAGTAGTCGAAGTCTAGGACAGGGCTTAAGC.

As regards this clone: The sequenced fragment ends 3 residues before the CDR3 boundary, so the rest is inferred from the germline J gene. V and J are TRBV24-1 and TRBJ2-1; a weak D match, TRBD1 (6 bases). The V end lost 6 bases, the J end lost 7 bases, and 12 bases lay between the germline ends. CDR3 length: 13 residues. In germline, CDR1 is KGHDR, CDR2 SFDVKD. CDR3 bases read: TGTGCCACCAGTAGCAACAGGGTGAATGAG. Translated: CATSSNRVNE. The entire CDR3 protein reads CATSSNRVNEQFF.

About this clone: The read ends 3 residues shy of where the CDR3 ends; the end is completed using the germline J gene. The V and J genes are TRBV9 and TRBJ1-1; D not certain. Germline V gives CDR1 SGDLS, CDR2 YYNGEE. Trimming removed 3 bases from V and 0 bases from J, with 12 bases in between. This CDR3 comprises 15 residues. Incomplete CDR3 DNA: TGTGCCAGCAGCGCCTATACAGTCATGAACACTGAA. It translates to CASSAYTVMNTE. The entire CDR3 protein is CASSAYTVMNTEAFF.

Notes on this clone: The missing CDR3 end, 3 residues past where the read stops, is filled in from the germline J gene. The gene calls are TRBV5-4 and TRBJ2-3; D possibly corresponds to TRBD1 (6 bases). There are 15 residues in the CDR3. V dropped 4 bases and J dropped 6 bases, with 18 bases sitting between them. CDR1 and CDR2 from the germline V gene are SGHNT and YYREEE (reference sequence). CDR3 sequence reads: CASSPGTRDRDTQYF. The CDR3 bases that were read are TGTGCCAGCAGCCCCGGGACACGAGATAGGGATACG.

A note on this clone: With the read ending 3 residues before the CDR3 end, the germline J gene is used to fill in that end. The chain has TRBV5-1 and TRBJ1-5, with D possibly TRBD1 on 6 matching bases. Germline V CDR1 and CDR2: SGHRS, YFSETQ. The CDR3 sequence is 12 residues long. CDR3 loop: CASSLDRAPQHF. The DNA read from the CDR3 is TGCGCCAGCAGCTTGGACAGGGCTCCC.

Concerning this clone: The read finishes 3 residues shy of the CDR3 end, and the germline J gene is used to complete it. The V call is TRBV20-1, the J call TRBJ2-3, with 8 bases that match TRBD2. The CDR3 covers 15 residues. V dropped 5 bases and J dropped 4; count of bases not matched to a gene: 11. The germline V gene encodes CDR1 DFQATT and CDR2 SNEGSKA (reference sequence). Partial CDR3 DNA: TGCAGTGCTTATCAAGCGGGGGTCCTTCCAGATACG. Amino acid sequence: CSAYQAGVLPDT. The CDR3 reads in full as CSAYQAGVLPDTQYF.

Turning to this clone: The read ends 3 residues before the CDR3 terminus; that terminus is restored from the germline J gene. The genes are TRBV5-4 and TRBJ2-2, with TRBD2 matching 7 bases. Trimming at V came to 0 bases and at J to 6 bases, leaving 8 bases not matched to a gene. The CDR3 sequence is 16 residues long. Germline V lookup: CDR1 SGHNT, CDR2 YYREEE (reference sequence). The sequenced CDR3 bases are TGTGCCAGCAGCTTGGGTGGACTAGTTGGTGCCGGGGAG. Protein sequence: CASSLGGLVGAGE. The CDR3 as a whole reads CASSLGGLVGAGELFF.

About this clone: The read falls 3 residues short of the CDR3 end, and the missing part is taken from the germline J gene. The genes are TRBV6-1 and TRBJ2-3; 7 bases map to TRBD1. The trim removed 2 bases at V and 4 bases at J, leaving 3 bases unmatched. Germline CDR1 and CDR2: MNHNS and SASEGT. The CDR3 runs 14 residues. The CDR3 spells CASSESTGPDTQYF. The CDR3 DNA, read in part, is TGTGCCAGCAGTGAATCGACAGGGCCAGATACG.

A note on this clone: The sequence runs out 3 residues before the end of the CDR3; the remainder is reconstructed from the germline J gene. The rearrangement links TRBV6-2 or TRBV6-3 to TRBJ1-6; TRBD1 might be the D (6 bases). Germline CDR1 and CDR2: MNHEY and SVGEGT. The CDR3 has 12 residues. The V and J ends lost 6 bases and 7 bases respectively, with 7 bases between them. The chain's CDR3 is CASRTGNSPLHF. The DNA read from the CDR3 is TGTGCCAGCAGAACAGGGAATTCACCC.

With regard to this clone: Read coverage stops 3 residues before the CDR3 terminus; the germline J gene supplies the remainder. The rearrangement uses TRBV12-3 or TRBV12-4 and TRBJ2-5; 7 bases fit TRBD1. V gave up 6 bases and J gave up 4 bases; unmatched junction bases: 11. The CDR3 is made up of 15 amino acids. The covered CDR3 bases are TGTGCCAGCAGCAATACAGTACAGGGGCGAGAGACC. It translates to CASSNTVQGRET. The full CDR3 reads CASSNTVQGRETQYF.

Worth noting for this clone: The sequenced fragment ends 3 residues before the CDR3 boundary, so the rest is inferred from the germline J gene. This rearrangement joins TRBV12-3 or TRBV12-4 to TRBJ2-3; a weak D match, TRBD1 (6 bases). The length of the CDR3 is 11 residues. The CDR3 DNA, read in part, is TGTGCCAGCAGCATACAGGGCACG. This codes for CASSIQGT. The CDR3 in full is CASSIQGTQYF.

The CDR3 DNA, read in part, is TGTGCCAGCAGCGTCGGGGTTCGCACAGATACG. This sequence encodes CASSVGVRTDT. The CDR3 reads in full as CASSVGVRTDTQYF. The chain links TRBV9 to TRBJ2-3, with D possibly matching TRBD2 (5 bases). The read terminates 3 residues before the CDR3 end, so the remaining end is supplied by the germline J gene. The CDR3 extends over 14 amino acids. V lost 2 bases and J 1 base, leaving 8 bases between the germline ends. CDR1 is SGDLS, CDR2 YYNGEE, per germline.

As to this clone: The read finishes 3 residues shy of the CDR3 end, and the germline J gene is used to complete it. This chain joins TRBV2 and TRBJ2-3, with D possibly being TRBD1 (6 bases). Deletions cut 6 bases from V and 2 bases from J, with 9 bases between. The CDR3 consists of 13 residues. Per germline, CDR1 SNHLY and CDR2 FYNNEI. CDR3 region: CASSWTDTDTQYF. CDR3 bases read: TGTGCCAGCAGCTGGACAGACACAGATACG.

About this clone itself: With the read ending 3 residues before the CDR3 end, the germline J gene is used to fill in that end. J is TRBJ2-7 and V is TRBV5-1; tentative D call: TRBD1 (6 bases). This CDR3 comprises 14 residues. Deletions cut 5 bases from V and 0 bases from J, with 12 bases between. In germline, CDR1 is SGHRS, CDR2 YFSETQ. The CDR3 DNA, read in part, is TGCGCCAGCAGTTGGCAGGGGAGCTCCTACGAG. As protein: CASSWQGSSYE. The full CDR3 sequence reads CASSWQGSSYEQYF.

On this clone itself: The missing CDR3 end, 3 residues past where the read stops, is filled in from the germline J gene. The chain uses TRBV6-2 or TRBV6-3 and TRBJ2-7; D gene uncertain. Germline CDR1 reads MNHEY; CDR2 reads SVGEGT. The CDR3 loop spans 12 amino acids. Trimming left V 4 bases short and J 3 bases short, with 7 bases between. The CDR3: CASSSRSYEQYF. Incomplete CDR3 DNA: TGTGCCAGCAGTTCTAGAAGCTACGAG.

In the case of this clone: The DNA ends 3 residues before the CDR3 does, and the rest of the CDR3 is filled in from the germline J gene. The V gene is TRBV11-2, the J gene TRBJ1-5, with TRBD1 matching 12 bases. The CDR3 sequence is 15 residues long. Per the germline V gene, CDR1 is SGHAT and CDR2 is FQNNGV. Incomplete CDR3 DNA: TGTGCCAGCAGCTCGGGACAGGGGGCGGGGAGACCC. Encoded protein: CASSSGQGAGRP. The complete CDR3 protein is CASSSGQGAGRPQHF. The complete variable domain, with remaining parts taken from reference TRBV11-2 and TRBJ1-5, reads EAGVAQSPRYKIIEKRQSVAFWCNPISGHATLYWYQQILGQGPKLLIQFQNNGVVDDSQLPKDRFSAERLKGVDSTLKIQPAKLEDSAVYLCASSSGQGAGRPQHFGDGTRLSIL.

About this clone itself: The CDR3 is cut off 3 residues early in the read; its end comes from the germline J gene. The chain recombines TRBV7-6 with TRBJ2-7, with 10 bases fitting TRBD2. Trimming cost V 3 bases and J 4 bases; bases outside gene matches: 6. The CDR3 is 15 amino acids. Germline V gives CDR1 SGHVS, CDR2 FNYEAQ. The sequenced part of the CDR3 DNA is TGTGCCAGCAGCTTGGGGCCTAGCGGGGGTTACGAG. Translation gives CASSLGPSGGYE. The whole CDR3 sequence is CASSLGPSGGYEQYF.

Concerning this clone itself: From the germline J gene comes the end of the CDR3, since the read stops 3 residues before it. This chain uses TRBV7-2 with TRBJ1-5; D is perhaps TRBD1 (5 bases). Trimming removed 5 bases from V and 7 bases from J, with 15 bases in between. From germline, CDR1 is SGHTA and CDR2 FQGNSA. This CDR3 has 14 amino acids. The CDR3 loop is CASSADSQGQPQHF. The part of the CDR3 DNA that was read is TGTGCCAGCAGCGCAGACAGCCAGGGCCAGCCC.

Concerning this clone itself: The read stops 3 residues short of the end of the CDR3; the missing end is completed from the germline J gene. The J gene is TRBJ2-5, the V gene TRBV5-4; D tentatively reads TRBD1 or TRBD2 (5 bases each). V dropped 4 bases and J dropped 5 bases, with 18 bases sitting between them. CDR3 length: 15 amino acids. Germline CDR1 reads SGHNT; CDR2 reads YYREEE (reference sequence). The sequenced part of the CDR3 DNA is TGTGCCAGCAGCCCCCGGTTACAGGAGGAGGAGACC. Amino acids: CASSPRLQEEET. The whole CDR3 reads CASSPRLQEEETQYF.

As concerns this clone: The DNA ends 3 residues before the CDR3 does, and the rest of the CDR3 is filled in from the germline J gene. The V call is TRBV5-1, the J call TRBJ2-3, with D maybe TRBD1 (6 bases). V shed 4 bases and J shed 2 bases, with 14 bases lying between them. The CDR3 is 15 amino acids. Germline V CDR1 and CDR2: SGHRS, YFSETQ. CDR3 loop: CASSPGWGLTDTQYF. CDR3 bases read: TGCGCCAGCAGCCCAGGATGGGGGCTCACAGATACG.

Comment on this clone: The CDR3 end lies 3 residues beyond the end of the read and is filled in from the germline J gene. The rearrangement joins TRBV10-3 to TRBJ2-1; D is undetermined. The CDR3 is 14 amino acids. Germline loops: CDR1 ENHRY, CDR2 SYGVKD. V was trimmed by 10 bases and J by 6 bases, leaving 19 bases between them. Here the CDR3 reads CATAQERETNEQFF. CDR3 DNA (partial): TGTGCCACGGCCCAGGAAAGAGAGACCAATGAG.

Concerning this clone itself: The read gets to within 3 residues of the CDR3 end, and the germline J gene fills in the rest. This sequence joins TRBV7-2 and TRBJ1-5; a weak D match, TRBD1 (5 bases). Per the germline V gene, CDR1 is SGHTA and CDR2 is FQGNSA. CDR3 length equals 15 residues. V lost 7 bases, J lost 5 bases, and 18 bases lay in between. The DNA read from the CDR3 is TGTGCCAGCACCAGTCAGTGGGGGGGAGATCAGCCC. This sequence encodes CASTSQWGGDQP. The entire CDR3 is CASTSQWGGDQPQHF.

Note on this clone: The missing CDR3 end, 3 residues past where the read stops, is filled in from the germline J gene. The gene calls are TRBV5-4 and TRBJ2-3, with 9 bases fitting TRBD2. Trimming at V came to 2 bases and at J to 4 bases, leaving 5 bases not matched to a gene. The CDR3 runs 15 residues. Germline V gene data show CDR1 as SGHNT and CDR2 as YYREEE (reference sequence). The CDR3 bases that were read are TGTGCCAGCAGCTTAGCTAGCGGGGTCTCAGATACG. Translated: CASSLASGVSDT. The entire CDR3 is CASSLASGVSDTQYF.

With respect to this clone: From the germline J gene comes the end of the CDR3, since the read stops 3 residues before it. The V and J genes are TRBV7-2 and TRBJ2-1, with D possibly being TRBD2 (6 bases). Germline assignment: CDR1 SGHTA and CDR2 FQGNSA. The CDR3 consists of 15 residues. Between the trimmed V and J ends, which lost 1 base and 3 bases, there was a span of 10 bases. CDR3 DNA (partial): TGTGCCAGCAGCTTAGGAGCGACTAGCTACAATGAG. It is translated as CASSLGATSYNE. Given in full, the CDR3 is CASSLGATSYNEQFF.

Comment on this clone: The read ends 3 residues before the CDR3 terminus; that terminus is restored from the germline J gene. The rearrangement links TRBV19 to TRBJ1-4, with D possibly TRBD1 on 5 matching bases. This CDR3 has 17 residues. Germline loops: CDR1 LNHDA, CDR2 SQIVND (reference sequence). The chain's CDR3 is CASSKRGKGSGANVLFF. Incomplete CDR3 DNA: TGTGCCAGTAGTAAACGGGGGAAGGGCTCTGGGGCCAACGTA.

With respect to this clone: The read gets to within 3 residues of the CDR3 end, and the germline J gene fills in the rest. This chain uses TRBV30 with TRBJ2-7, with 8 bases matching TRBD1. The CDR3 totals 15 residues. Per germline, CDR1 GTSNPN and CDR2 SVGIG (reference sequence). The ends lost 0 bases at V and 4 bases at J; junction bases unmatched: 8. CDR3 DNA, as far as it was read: TGTGCCTGGAGTGTACCCGGACAGGGCATGTACGAG. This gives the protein CAWSVPGQGMYE. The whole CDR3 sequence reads CAWSVPGQGMYEQYF.